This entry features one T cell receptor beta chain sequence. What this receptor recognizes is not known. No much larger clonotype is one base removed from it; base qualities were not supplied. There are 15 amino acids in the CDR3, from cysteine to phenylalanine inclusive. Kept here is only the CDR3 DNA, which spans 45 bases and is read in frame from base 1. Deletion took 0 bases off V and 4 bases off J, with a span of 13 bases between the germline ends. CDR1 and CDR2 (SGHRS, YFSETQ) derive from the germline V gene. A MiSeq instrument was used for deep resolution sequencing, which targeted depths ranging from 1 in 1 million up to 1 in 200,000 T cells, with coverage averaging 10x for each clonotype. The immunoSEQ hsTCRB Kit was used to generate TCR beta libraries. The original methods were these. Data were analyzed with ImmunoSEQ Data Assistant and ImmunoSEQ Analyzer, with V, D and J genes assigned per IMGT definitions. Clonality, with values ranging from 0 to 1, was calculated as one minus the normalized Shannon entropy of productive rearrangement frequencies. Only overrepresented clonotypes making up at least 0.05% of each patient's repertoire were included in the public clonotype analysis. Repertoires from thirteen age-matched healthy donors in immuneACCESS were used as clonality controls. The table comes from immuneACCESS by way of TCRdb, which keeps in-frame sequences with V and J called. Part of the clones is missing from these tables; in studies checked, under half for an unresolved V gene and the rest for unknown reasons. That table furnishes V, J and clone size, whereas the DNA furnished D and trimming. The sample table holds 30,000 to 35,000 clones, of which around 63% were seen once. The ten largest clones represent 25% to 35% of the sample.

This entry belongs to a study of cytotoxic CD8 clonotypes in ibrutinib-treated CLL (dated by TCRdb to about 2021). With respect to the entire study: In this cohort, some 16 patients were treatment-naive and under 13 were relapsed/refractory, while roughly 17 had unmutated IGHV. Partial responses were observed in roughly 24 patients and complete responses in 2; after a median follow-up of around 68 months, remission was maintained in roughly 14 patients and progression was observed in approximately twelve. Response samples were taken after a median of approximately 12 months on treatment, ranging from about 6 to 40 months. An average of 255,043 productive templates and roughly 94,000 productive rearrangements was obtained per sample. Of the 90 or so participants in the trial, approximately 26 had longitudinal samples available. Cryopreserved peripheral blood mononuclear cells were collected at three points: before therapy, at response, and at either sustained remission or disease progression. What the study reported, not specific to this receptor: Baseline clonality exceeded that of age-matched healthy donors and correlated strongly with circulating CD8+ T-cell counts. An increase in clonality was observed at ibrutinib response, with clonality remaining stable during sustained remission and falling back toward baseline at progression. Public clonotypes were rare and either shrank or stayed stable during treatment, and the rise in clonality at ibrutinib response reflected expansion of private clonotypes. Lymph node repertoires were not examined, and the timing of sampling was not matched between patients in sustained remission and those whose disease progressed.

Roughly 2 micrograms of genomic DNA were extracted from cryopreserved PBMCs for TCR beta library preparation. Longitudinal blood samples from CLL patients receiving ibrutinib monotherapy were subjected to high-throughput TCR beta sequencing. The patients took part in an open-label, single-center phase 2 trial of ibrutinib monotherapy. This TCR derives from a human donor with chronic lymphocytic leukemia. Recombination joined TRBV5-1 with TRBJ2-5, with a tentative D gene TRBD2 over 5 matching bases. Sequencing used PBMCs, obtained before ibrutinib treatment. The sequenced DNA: TGCGCCAGCAGCTTGGGATCTAGCAGTCGAGAGACCCAGTACTTC. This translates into CASSLGSSSRETQYF.